These 25 T cell receptor beta chains were sequenced from one sample in a study of cytomegalovirus exposure and HLA in healthy donors. Primers for the PCR totalled 60 Vbeta and 13 Jbeta. Produced via immunoSEQ multiplex PCR; TCRdb's table is partial and in-frame only. The sample lists more than 100,000 clones, around nine tenths occurring once. The sample was PBMCs. These receptors were collected from a woman in her 30s in good health and CMV-seronegative.

This clone was counted once. V usage is TRBV28 and J usage is TRBJ2-7, with TRBD1 matching 10 bases. With 6 bases clipped from V and 5 bases from J, the junction kept 4 bases outside the gene matches. Germline CDR1 is MDHEN and CDR2 is SYDVKM. The CDR3 is 13 amino acids. As DNA, the CDR3 is TGTGCCAGCAGACTGACAGGGGGCAACGAGCAGTACTTC. It is translated as CASRLTGGNEQYF.

The chain has TRBV4-1 and TRBJ2-5, with 9 bases lining up with TRBD2. J was trimmed by 2 bases and V by 3 bases; bases with no gene match: 1. The V gene's germline CDR1 is MGHRA and CDR2 YSYEKL. The CDR3 runs to 14 residues. This chain's CDR3 is CASSQGLAQETQYF. In DNA form, the CDR3 reads TGCGCCAGCAGCCAGGGACTAGCACAAGAGACCCAGTACTTC.

In the case of this clone: An end of the junction differs from the germline gene, which may be a read error. V gene TRBV7-7 combines with J gene TRBJ2-1, with 7 bases identical to TRBD2. The CDR3 consists of 15 residues. Germline CDR1 SSHAT, CDR2 FNYEAQ (reference sequence). The CDR3 region has the DNA TGTGCTAGCAGCTTAGGAGCGGGATCCTACAATGAGCAGTTCTTC. This codes for CASSLGAGSYNEQFF.

The chain has TRBV30 and TRBJ1-5, with 7 bases that match TRBD1. CDR1 is GTSNPN, CDR2 SVGIG, per germline (reference sequence). V lost 5 bases, J lost 8 bases, and 6 bases stayed unmatched. The CDR3 contains 12 residues. CDR3 sequence: CAWQRGLEPQHF. The DNA for the CDR3 is TGTGCCTGGCAAAGGGGGCTGGAGCCCCAGCATTTT.

This clone came up a few times. The CDR3 region is CASRATGSSYEQYF. In DNA form, the CDR3 reads TGTGCCAGCAGGGCCACAGGGAGCTCCTACGAGCAGTACTTC. This chain uses TRBV28 with TRBJ2-7, with D perhaps matching TRBD1 (6 bases). Germline CDR1 reads MDHEN; CDR2 reads SYDVKM. The V end lost 6 bases, the J end lost 0 bases, and 12 bases lay between the germline ends. This CDR3 contains 14 residues.

The rearrangement links TRBV28 to TRBJ1-4; TRBD1 might be the D (6 bases). This CDR3 region has 17 residues. Germline values: CDR1 MDHEN, CDR2 SYDVKM. Trimming shortened V by 2 bases and J by 4 bases, and 17 bases separated the two germline ends. CDR3 coding DNA: TGTGCCAGCAGTTTAGGTCCCTCGACAGGCCTTAATGAAAAACTGTTTTTT. It codes for CASSLGPSTGLNEKLFF.

This clone showed up just a few times. CDR3: CSVGGQFYYEQYF. The CDR3 DNA follows: TGCAGCGTTGGGGGACAATTTTACTACGAGCAGTACTTC. This rearrangement joins TRBV29-1 to TRBJ2-7; possible D gene TRBD1, 6 bases. Germline assignment: CDR1 SQVTM and CDR2 ANQGSEA. This CDR3 has 13 residues. V dropped 4 bases and J dropped 3 bases, with 13 bases sitting between them.

The rearrangement links TRBV28 to TRBJ2-7; weak D call: TRBD1 (6 bases). CDR1 MDHEN and CDR2 SYDVKM come from the germline V gene. This CDR3 has 13 amino acids. Trimming cost V 5 bases and J 6 bases, with 14 bases left between them. The CDR3 nucleotides are TGTGCCAGCAGTCCACCGGACAGAGCCGAGCAGTACTTC. Translated: CASSPPDRAEQYF.

This clone appeared a few times. The chain recombines TRBV5-4 with TRBJ1-2; 9 positions agree with TRBD1. The CDR3 has 14 residues. J lost 7 bases, V lost 3 bases, and 7 bases had no gene match. The germline gives CDR1 SGHNT, CDR2 YYREEE (reference sequence). The CDR3 reads CASSSPTGGLGYTF. In DNA, the CDR3 is TGTGCCAGCAGCTCGCCAACAGGGGGCCTTGGCTACACCTTC.

The chain has TRBV29-1 and TRBJ2-7; D ambiguous. Looked up from germline, CDR1 is SQVTM and CDR2 is ANQGSEA. The germline V and J ends were trimmed by 0 bases and 6 bases, with 12 bases remaining between them. The CDR3 is 13 amino acids. The CDR3 DNA is TGCAGCGTTGAAGATCAGCTGCGGAGCGAGCAGTACTTC. As protein: CSVEDQLRSEQYF.

The rearrangement links TRBV9 to TRBJ1-2; a weak D match, TRBD1 (6 bases). The ends were cut back, 3 bases at V and 0 bases at J, with 12 bases in the middle. The germline V gene has CDR1 SGDLS and CDR2 YYNGEE. This CDR3 has 15 residues. The CDR3 nucleotides read TGTGCCAGCAGCGAAGGACAGACAACTAACTATGGCTACACCTTC. Translation: CASSEGQTTNYGYTF.

The chain has TRBV7-2 and TRBJ2-7, with 16 bases lining up with TRBD2. The CDR3 contains 14 residues. Germline-derived CDR1 and CDR2 are SGHTA and FQGNSA. V gave up 3 bases and J gave up 13 bases; unmatched junction bases: 6. In nucleotides, the CDR3 is TGTGCCAGCAGCTTCGAGGGACTAGCGGGGGGGCAATACTTC. Translation gives CASSFEGLAGGQYF.

V and J are TRBV9 and TRBJ1-2; D perhaps matches TRBD1 (6 bases). The CDR3 extends over 14 amino acids. V lost 0 bases and J 7 bases, leaving 13 bases between the germline ends. CDR1 and CDR2 from the germline V gene are SGDLS and YYNGEE. CDR3 sequence: CASSVAPAGVGYTF. In DNA, the CDR3 is TGTGCCAGCAGCGTAGCTCCGGCAGGGGTTGGCTACACCTTC.

J is TRBJ1-4 and V is TRBV27, with a weak D call TRBD1 (6 bases). The ends were cut back, 5 bases at V and 10 bases at J, with 17 bases in the middle. CDR1 is MNHEY, CDR2 SMNVEV, per germline (reference sequence). The CDR3 consists of 14 residues. The CDR3: CASSDEGGKRKLFF. In DNA, the CDR3 is TGTGCCAGCAGTGACGAGGGGGGGAAAAGAAAACTGTTTTTT.

The table lists this clone with a few counts. This chain joins TRBV19 and TRBJ1-1; weak D call: TRBD1 (6 bases). Germline values: CDR1 LNHDA, CDR2 SQIVND (reference sequence). The ends were cut back, 5 bases at V and 3 bases at J, with 10 bases in the middle. CDR3 length equals 13 residues. CDR3 in DNA: TGTGCCAGTAGTGTGGACAGTTACACTGAAGCTTTCTTT. Its protein is CASSVDSYTEAFF.

The chain combines TRBV5-1 with TRBJ1-2, with 9 bases identical to TRBD1. The J segment lost 6 bases and the V segment lost 4 bases, leaving 7 bases of the junction unmatched. Germline CDR1 is SGHRS and CDR2 is YFSETQ. The CDR3 has 14 amino acids. The CDR3 coding sequence is TGCGCCAGCAGCGCTCAGACAGGGGGGGATGGCTACACCTTC. It translates to CASSAQTGGDGYTF.

The rearrangement links TRBV30 to TRBJ1-5; 8 nucleotides line up with TRBD1. There are 15 residues in the CDR3. Germline V gene lookup returns CDR1 GTSNPN and CDR2 SVGIG (reference sequence). The trim removed 1 base at V and 2 bases at J, leaving 4 bases unmatched. CDR3 sequence reads: CAWSAGQGGNQPQHF. CDR3 bases: TGTGCCTGGAGTGCCGGACAGGGTGGCAATCAGCCCCAGCATTTT.

The table lists this clone with a few counts. DNA for the CDR3: TGTGCCAGCTCCCTACAGGAAGGGGACAATCAGCCCCAGCATTTT. Translation gives CASSLQEGDNQPQHF. The genes are TRBV18 and TRBJ1-5, with D possibly being TRBD1 (5 bases). CDR1 is KGHSH, CDR2 LQKENI, per germline. The CDR3 has 15 residues. Trimming pared 6 bases from V and 3 bases from J, leaving 15 bases between.

The J gene is TRBJ2-3, the V gene TRBV28, with TRBD2 matching over 7 bases. After removal of 6 bases from V and 0 bases from J, the junction contained 0 bases not matched to a gene. CDR1 is MDHEN, CDR2 SYDVKM, per germline. The CDR3 length is 13 residues. CDR3 in amino acids: CASRRGSTDTQYF. The CDR3 coding sequence is TGTGCCAGCAGGCGGGGGAGCACAGATACGCAGTATTTT. Full variable domain (missing parts from reference TRBV28 and TRBJ2-3): DVKVTQSSRYLVKRTGEKVFLECVQDMDHENMFWYRQDPGLGLRLIYFSYDVKMKEKGDIPEGYSVSREKKERFSLILESASTNQTSMYLCASRRGSTDTQYFGPGTRLTVL.

Ten or more counts support this clone. The genes are TRBV25-1 and TRBJ2-7; perhaps TRBD2 as D (6 bases). The germline V gene has CDR1 MGHDK and CDR2 SYGVNS. The ends were cut back, 8 bases at V and 0 bases at J, with 11 bases in the middle. This CDR3 is built from 13 residues. The DNA for the CDR3 is TGTGCCAGCTCGGGACTCCCCTCCTACGAGCAGTACTTC. Translating gives CASSGLPSYEQYF.

This clone is a singleton in its sample. The chain recombines TRBV19 with TRBJ1-5, with unresolved D. The CDR3 extends over 14 amino acids. The V and J ends lost 1 base and 3 bases respectively, with 7 bases between them. Per germline, CDR1 LNHDA and CDR2 SQIVND (reference sequence). The CDR3 spells CASSIAGYNQPQHF. The DNA for the CDR3 is TGTGCCAGTAGTATAGCCGGGTACAATCAGCCCCAGCATTTT.

Here the CDR3 DNA reads TGTGCCATAGGACAGGGGGGTTCTGGAAACACCATATATTTT. Translated: CAIGQGGSGNTIYF. The V gene is TRBV28, the J gene TRBJ1-3, with 10 bases fitting TRBD1. Looked up from germline, CDR1 is MDHEN and CDR2 is SYDVKM. Losses at the gene ends were 10 bases for V and 1 base for J; bases not matched to a gene: 4. This CDR3 contains 14 residues.

The chain is built from TRBV2 and TRBJ1-4, with 8 bases fitting TRBD1. This CDR3 region has 14 residues. Germline V gene sequence: CDR1 SNHLY, CDR2 FYNNEI. V shed 3 bases, J shed 7 bases, and the junction held 4 bases outside the gene matches. CDR3 in amino acids: CASSDSGGREKLFF. Here the CDR3 DNA reads TGTGCCAGCAGTGATTCAGGGGGCCGTGAAAAACTGTTTTTT.

This chain links TRBV27 with TRBJ2-3; TRBD2 matches at 7 bases. The CDR3 sequence is 16 residues long. After removal of 2 bases from V and 4 bases from J, the junction contained 9 bases not matched to a gene. The germline V gene encodes CDR1 MNHEY and CDR2 SMNVEV (reference sequence). DNA of the CDR3: TGTGCCAGCAGTTTACGGATCCAGCGGGGACCAGATACGCAGTATTTT. Its protein product is CASSLRIQRGPDTQYF.

The V and J genes are TRBV7-8 and TRBJ1-5; weak D call: TRBD1 (6 bases). The CDR3 runs 17 residues. Germline lookup yields CDR1 SGHVS and CDR2 FQNEAQ. Trimming took 4 bases from V and 0 from J, leaving 16 bases between them. The DNA for the CDR3 is TGTGCCAGCAGCTCAGGGGTGGACACCTATAGCAATCAGCCCCAGCATTTT. Protein sequence: CASSSGVDTYSNQPQHF.